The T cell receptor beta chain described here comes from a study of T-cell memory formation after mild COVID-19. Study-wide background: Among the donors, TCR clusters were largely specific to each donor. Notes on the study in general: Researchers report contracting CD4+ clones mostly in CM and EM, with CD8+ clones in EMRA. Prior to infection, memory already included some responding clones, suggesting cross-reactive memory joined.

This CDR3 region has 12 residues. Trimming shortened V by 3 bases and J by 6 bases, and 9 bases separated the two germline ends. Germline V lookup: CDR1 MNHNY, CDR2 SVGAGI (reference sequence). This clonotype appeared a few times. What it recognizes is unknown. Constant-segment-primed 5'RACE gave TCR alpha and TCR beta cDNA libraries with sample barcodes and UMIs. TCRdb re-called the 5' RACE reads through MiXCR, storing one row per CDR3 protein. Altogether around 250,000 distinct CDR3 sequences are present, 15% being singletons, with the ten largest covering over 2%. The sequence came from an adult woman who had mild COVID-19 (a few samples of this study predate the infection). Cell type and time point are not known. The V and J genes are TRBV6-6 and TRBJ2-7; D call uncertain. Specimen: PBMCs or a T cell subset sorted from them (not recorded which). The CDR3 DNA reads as TGTGCCAGCAGTTATCCGGATGCCGAGCAGTACTTC. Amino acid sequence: CASSYPDAEQYF.